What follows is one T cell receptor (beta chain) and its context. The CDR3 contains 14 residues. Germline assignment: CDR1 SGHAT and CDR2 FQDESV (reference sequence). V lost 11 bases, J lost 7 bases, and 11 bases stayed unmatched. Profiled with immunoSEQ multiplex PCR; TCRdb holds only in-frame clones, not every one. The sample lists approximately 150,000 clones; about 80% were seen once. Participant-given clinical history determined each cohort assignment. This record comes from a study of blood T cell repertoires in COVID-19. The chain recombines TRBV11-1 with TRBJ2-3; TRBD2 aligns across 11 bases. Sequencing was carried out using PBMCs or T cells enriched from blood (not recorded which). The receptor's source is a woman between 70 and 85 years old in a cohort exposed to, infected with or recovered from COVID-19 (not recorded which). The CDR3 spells CASLPTSGTNTQYF. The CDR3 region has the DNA TGTGCCTCCCTCCCGACTAGCGGGACGAATACGCAGTATTTT.